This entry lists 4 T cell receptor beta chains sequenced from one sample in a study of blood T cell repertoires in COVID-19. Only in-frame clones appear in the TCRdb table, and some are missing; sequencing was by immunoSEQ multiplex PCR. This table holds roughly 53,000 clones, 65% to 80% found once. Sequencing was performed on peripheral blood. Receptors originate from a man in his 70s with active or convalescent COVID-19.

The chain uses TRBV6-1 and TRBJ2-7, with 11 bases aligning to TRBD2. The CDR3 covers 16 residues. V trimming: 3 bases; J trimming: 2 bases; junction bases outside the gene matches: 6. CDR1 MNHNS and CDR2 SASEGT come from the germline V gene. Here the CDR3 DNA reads TGTGCCAGCAGTGATACTAGCGGGGGACCTCCCTACGAGCAGTACTTC. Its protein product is CASSDTSGGPPYEQYF.

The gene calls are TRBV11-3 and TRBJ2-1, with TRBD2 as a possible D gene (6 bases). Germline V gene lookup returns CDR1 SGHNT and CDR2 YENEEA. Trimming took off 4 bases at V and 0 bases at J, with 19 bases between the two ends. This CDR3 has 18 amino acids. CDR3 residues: CASSSTGALTSSYNEQFF. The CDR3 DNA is TGTGCCAGCAGCTCCACCGGAGCCCTGACTAGCTCCTACAATGAGCAGTTCTTC.

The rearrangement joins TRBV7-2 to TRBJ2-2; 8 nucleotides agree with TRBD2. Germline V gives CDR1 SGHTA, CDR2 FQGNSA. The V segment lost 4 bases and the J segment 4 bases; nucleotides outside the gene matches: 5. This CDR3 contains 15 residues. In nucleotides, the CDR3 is TGTGCCAGCAGCTCCCTGGCGGGAGGCACCGGGGAGCTGTTTTTT. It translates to CASSSLAGGTGELFF.

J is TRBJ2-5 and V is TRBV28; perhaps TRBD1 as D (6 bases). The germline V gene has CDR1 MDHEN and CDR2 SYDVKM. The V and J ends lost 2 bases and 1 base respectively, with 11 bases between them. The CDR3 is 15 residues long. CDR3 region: CASSLVGQLQETQYF. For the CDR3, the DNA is TGTGCCAGCAGTTTAGTTGGACAGCTCCAAGAGACCCAGTACTTC.